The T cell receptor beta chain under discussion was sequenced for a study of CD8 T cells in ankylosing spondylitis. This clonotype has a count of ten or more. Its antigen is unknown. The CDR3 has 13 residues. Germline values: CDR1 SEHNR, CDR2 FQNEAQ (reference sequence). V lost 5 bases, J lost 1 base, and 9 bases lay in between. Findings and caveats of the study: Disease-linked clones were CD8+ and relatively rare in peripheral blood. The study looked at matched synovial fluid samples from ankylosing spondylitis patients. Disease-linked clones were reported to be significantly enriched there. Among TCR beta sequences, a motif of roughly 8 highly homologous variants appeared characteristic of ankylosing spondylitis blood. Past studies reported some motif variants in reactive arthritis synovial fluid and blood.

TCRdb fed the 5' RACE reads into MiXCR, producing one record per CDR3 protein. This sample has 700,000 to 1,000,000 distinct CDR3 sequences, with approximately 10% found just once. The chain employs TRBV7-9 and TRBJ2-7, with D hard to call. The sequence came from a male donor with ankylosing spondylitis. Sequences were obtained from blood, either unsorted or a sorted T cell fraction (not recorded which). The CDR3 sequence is CASSPVGSYEQYF. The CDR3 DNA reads TGTGCCAGCAGCCCCGTGGGGTCCTACGAGCAGTACTTC.